This record concerns one TCR beta chain sequence. Its antigen remains unidentified. These data are taken from a study of CXCR3-negative and CXCR3-positive naive CD8 T cells. Findings and limits, study-wide: TRBV-TRBJ usage was similar across naive CXCR3 subsets but distinct in memory cells. Hydrophobicity of TRB CDR3s was greater in CXCR3-positive naive cells than in CXCR3-negative naive cells.

TRB cDNA libraries were made by UMI-labeled 5' RACE. TCRdb reprocessed the 5' RACE reads, with one entry per CDR3 protein and no DNA. The table gives about 150,000 distinct CDR3 sequences; the top ten clones make up 0.49% of it. At about 310,000 cells each, triplicate sorts were carried out for each CD8+ T cell subset. Naive CD8+ T cells carried a CD45RO-CCR7+CD27+CD95- phenotype. This CDR3 spans 13 amino acids. The germline CDR1 and CDR2 sequences are SNHLY and FYNNEI. The V gene is TRBV2, the J gene TRBJ1-2; there is no DNA to check the TCRdb D call of TRBD1. Input material: naive CXCR3+ CD8+ T cells from blood. Subset in this sample: CD45RO-CCR7+CD27+CD95- naive CD8+ T cells expressing CXCR3 (TNR3+). The TCR originated in a human donor in good health. Some clones in this sample may be carry-over from other donors' samples. The CDR3 is CASSHGKNYGYTF.